This TCR beta chain was captured by sequencing in a study of T cells in Graves' hyperthyroidism and ophthalmopathy. Findings and limits, study-wide: Most clonotypes expanded in the thyroid (above 0.001) were also present in blood.

Germline values: CDR1 DFQATT, CDR2 SNEGSKA (reference sequence). The CDR3 length is 13 residues. V lost 6 bases, J lost 4 bases, and 12 bases lay in between. RNA transcripts served as the template for amplifying TCR beta CDR3 regions. A first-round RT-PCR of the TCR CDR3 used the HTBI primer set. TCRdb independently ran MiXCR on the multiplex PCR reads; one entry per CDR3 protein. The sample yields a few hundred thousand distinct CDR3 sequences, about 14% seen once. Details on this clonotype: Its target is unknown.

The source is a woman aged 30 to 39 with Graves' hyperthyroidism that later progressed to Graves' ophthalmopathy. This chain connects TRBV20-1 to TRBJ2-2; no definite D call. The sequencing input was blood. CDR3 in amino acids: CSATSFATGELFF. CDR3 DNA: TGCAGTGCAACCTCGTTCGCCACCGGGGAGCTGTTTTTT.